The text below deals with one T cell receptor beta chain. The CDR3 is made up of 12 amino acids. The V and J ends lost 8 bases and 8 bases respectively, with 15 bases between them. The germline V gene has CDR1 MNHEY and CDR2 SMNVEV (reference sequence). These data originate in a study of blood T cell repertoires in COVID-19. Overall study: Acute and convalescent COVID-19 specimens originated in the United States, Italy and Spain. Sample material is recorded as cDNA or gDNA derived from T cells, B-cell-depleted T cells, or PBMCs.

Only in-frame clones appear in the TCRdb table, and some are missing; sequencing was by immunoSEQ multiplex PCR. The sample lists about 140,000 clones, 86% occurring once. The specimen sequenced was peripheral blood. This clonotype originated in an older woman with acute or convalescent COVID-19. The chain links TRBV27 to TRBJ1-1, with D perhaps matching TRBD1 (6 bases). CDR3 region: CASSKGHEEAFF. The CDR3 nucleotides are TGTGCCAGCTCCAAGGGACATGAGGAAGCTTTCTTT.